These T cell receptor beta chains were read from a single sample in a study of vaccination and CD4 T cells after COVID-19. Their specific antigens are unknown. TCRdb redid the calling of the PCR reads with MiXCR, one entry per CDR3 protein. The sample lists 15,000 to 20,000 distinct CDR3 sequences; around 60% were seen once. Material for sequencing was CD4+ T cells from blood, cultured in vitro. Receptors originate from a human donor who had recovered from COVID-19. Each CDR3 is given with its conserved first and last residue. A D gene is named only where the DNA matches it firmly. Rows give clone size only sometimes, using once, few, many, or a class for an expanded clone.

v_call: TRBV30; d_call: TRBD1; clone_size: few; j_call: TRBJ1-6; cdr3_aa: CACHERTGDLPLHF; cdr3_nt: TGTGCCTGCCATGAGAGGACAGGGGACCTACCCCTCCACTTT
v_call: TRBV20-1; d_call: -; clone_size: -; j_call: TRBJ1-1; cdr3_aa: CSAYTGRDTEAFF; cdr3_nt: TGCAGTGCTTATACAGGGCGTGACACTGAAGCTTTCTTT
v_call: TRBV3-1; d_call: -; clone_size: -; j_call: TRBJ1-2; cdr3_aa: CASSRRRTRHYGYTF; cdr3_nt: TGTGCCAGCAGCAGACGACGGACACGACACTATGGCTACACCTTC
v_call: TRBV2; d_call: -; clone_size: -; j_call: TRBJ1-4; cdr3_aa: CASSERGREKLFF; cdr3_nt: TGTGCCAGCAGTGAAAGGGGTCGGGAAAAACTGTTTTTT
v_call: TRBV7-2; d_call: -; clone_size: few; j_call: TRBJ1-5; cdr3_aa: CASSLVGAEGEPQHF; cdr3_nt: TGTGCCAGCAGCTTAGTGGGGGCGGAGGGGGAGCCCCAGCATTTT
v_call: TRBV7-3; d_call: TRBD2; clone_size: -; j_call: TRBJ2-1; cdr3_aa: CASSLQLAGGPSYNEQFF; cdr3_nt: TGTGCCAGCAGCTTACAACTAGCGGGAGGGCCGAGTTACAATGAGCAGTTCTTC
v_call: TRBV7-3; d_call: TRBD1; clone_size: -; j_call: TRBJ2-3; cdr3_aa: CASSLQTGTDTQYF; cdr3_nt: TGTGCCAGCAGCCTACAGACAGGGACAGATACGCAGTATTTT
v_call: TRBV7-9; d_call: TRBD1; clone_size: few; j_call: TRBJ2-5; cdr3_aa: CASSPGDRGEGETQYF; cdr3_nt: TGTGCCAGCAGCCCCGGGGACAGGGGAGAGGGAGAGACCCAGTACTTC
v_call: TRBV11-3; d_call: TRBD2; clone_size: -; j_call: TRBJ2-1; cdr3_aa: CASSLGSTSGSRDEQFF; cdr3_nt: TGTGCCAGCAGCTTAGGTAGCACTAGCGGGAGTCGCGATGAGCAGTTCTTC
v_call: TRBV7-2; d_call: -; clone_size: -; j_call: TRBJ1-5; cdr3_aa: CASSLQQGGNQPQHF; cdr3_nt: TGTGCCAGCAGCTTGCAACAGGGCGGGAATCAGCCCCAGCATTTT
v_call: TRBV2; d_call: -; clone_size: large; j_call: TRBJ2-3; cdr3_aa: CASSPGRITDTQYF; cdr3_nt: TGTGCCAGCAGCCCGGGACGGATTACAGATACGCAGTATTTT
v_call: TRBV27; d_call: TRBD1; clone_size: -; j_call: TRBJ2-7; cdr3_aa: CASSSPGTGTYEQYF; cdr3_nt: TGTGCCAGCAGTTCCCCCGGGACAGGGACCTACGAGCAGTACTTC
v_call: TRBV11-3; d_call: -; clone_size: once; j_call: TRBJ1-2; cdr3_aa: CASSPTFLGAVGGYTF; cdr3_nt: TGTGCCAGCAGCCCCACTTTTTTGGGGGCAGTGGGTGGCTACACCTTC
v_call: TRBV24-1; d_call: -; clone_size: -; j_call: TRBJ2-5; cdr3_aa: CATSDWGGIRETQYF; cdr3_nt: TGTGCCACCAGTGATTGGGGCGGGATTCGGGAGACCCAGTACTTC
v_call: TRBV7-2; d_call: -; clone_size: -; j_call: TRBJ2-5; cdr3_aa: CASSSTGAQETQYF; cdr3_nt: TGTGCCAGCAGCTCTACTGGGGCCCAAGAGACCCAGTACTTC
v_call: TRBV7-3; d_call: -; clone_size: -; j_call: TRBJ2-7; cdr3_aa: CASSPGLEGNEQYF; cdr3_nt: TGTGCCAGCAGCCCCGGACTGGAAGGGAATGAGCAGTACTTC
v_call: TRBV7-2; d_call: -; clone_size: -; j_call: TRBJ1-2; cdr3_aa: CASSLAMGGNYGYTF; cdr3_nt: TGTGCCAGCAGCTTAGCTATGGGTGGAAACTATGGCTACACCTTC
v_call: TRBV20-1; d_call: -; clone_size: -; j_call: TRBJ2-5; cdr3_aa: CSARPPSDYPGTQYF; cdr3_nt: TGCAGTGCTAGACCTCCCTCGGACTACCCCGGAACCCAGTACTTC
v_call: TRBV9; d_call: TRBD2; clone_size: -; j_call: TRBJ2-5; cdr3_aa: CASSPGLAEQETQYF; cdr3_nt: TGTGCCAGCAGCCCCGGGCTAGCGGAACAAGAGACCCAGTACTTC
v_call: TRBV5-1; d_call: TRBD1; clone_size: few; j_call: TRBJ1-2; cdr3_aa: CASSPRTGTDDGYTF; cdr3_nt: TGCGCCAGCAGCCCCCGGACAGGGACGGATGATGGCTACACCTTC
v_call: TRBV7-8; d_call: -; clone_size: -; j_call: TRBJ2-7; cdr3_aa: CASSLAFRAPRGSPHEQYF; cdr3_nt: TGTGCCAGCAGCTTAGCGTTTCGGGCCCCTAGGGGGTCCCCCCACGAGCAGTACTTC
v_call: TRBV6-5; d_call: -; clone_size: -; j_call: TRBJ1-2; cdr3_aa: CASSYSGNYGYTF; cdr3_nt: TGTGCCAGCAGTTACTCAGGAAACTATGGCTACACCTTC
v_call: TRBV7-2; d_call: TRBD1; clone_size: -; j_call: TRBJ2-7; cdr3_aa: CASRAMGQGYEQYF; cdr3_nt: TGTGCCAGCAGAGCTATGGGACAGGGCTACGAGCAGTACTTC
v_call: TRBV12-3/TRBV12-4; d_call: -; clone_size: few; j_call: TRBJ1-5; cdr3_aa: CASCKGGDTFGQHF; cdr3_nt: TGTGCCAGTTGTAAGGGGGGGGATACGTTCGGGCAGCATTTT